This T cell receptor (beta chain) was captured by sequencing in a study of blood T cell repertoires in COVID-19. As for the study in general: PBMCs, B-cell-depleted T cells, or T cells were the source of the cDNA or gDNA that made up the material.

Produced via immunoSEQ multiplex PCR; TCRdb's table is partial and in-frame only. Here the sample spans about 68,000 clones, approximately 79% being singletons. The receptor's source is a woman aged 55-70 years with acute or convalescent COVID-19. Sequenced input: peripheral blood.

Written as DNA, the CDR3 is TGTGCCAGCAGTGACCCGGGGAGGGAACAGAGAGGGCAGTACTTC. As protein: CASSDPGREQRGQYF. This rearrangement joins TRBV6-1 to TRBJ2-7, with 7 bases matching TRBD2. V lost 3 bases and J lost 9; bases outside the gene matches: 14. This CDR3 contains 15 residues. Germline values: CDR1 MNHNS, CDR2 SASEGT.